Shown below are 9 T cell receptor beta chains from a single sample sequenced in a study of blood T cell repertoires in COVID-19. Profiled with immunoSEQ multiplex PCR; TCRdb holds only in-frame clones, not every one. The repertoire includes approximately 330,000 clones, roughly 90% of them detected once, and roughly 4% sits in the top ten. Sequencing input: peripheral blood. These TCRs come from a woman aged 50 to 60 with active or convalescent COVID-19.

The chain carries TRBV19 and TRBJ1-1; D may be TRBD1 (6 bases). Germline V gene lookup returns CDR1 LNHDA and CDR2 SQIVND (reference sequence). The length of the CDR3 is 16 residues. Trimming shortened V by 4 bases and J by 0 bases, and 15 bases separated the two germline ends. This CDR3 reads CASSTGQNALNTEAFF. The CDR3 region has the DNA TGTGCCAGTAGTACGGGACAAAACGCATTGAACACTGAAGCTTTCTTT.

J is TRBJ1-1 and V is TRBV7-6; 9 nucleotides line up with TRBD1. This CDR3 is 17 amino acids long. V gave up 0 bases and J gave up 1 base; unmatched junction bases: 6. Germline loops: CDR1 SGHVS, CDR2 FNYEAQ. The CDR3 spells CASSLALQGAENTEAFF. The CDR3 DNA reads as TGTGCCAGCAGCTTAGCCCTACAGGGGGCGGAGAACACTGAAGCTTTCTTT.

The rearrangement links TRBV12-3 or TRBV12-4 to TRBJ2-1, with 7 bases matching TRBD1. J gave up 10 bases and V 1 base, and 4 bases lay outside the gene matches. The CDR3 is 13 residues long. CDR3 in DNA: TGTGCCAGCAGTTTAGGATCGACAGGGGAGCAGTTCTTC. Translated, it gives CASSLGSTGEQFF.

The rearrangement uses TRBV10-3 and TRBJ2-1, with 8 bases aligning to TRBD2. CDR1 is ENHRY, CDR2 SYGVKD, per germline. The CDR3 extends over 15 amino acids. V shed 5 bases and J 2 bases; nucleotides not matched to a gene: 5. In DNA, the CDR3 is TGTGCCATCAGTAAACCGGGACTAGCCTACAATGAGCAGTTCTTC. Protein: CAISKPGLAYNEQFF.

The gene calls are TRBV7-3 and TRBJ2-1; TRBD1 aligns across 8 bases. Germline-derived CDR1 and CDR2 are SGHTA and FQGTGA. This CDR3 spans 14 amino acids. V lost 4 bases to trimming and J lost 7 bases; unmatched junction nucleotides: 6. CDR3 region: CASSSGQGRNEQFF. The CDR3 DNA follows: TGTGCCAGCAGCTCCGGACAGGGTCGGAATGAGCAGTTCTTC.

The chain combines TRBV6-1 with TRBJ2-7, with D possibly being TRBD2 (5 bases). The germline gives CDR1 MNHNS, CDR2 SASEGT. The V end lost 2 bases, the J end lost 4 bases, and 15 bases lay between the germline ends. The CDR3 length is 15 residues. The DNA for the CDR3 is TGTGCCAGCAGTGAACTTCCCACTCGGGGATACGAGCAGTACTTC. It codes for CASSELPTRGYEQYF.

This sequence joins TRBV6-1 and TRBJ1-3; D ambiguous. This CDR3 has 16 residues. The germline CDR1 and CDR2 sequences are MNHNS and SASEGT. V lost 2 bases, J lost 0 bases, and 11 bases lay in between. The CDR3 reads CASSESQALSGNTIYF. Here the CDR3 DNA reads TGTGCCAGCAGTGAATCTCAGGCGCTCTCTGGAAACACCATATATTTT.

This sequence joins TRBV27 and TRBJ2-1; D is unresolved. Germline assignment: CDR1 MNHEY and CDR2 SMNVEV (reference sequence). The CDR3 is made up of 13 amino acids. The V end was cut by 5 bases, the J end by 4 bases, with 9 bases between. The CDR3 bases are TGTGCCAGCAGTACGCAGTATTACAATGAGCAGTTCTTC. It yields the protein CASSTQYYNEQFF.

The CDR3 region has the DNA TGTGCCAGCAGCCAGGTAAACCTACAGGGGACGAACACCGGGGAGCTGTTTTTT. Amino acids: CASSQVNLQGTNTGELFF. The chain combines TRBV14 with TRBJ2-2, with 7 nucleotides matching TRBD1. The CDR3 has 18 amino acids. Germline CDR1 SGHDN, CDR2 FVKESK. With 3 bases clipped from V and 0 bases from J, the junction kept 10 bases outside the gene matches.